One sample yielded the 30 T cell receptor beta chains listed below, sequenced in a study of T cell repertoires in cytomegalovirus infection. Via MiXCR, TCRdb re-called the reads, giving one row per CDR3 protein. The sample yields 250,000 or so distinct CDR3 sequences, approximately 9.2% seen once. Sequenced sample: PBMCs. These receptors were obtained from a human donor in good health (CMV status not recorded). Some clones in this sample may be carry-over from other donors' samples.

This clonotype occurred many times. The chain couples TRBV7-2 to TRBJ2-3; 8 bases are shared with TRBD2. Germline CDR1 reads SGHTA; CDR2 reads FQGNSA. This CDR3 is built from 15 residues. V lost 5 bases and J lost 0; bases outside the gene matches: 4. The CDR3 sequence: CASSLSGVSTDTQYF. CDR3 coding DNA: TGTGCCAGCAGCCTTAGCGGGGTTAGCACAGATACGCAGTATTTT.

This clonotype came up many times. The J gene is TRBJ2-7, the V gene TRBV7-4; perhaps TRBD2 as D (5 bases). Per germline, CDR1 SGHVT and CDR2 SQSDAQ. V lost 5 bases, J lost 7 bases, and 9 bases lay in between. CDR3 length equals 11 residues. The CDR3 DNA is TGTGCCAGCAGCAAGCAGCGGGAGCAGTACTTC. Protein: CASSKQREQYF.

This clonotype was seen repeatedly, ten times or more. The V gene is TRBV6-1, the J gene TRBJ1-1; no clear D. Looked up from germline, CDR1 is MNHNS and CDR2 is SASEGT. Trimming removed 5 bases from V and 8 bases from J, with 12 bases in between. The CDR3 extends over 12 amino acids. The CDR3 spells CASSYSNREAFF. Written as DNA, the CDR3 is TGTGCCAGCAGTTACTCAAACCGAGAAGCTTTCTTT.

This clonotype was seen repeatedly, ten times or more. CDR3 amino acids: CASSFARNTIYF. The CDR3 nucleotides are TGTGCCAGCAGCTTCGCGCGGAACACCATATATTTT. The gene calls are TRBV7-8 and TRBJ1-3; no clear D gene. Germline CDR1 is SGHVS and CDR2 is FQNEAQ. The CDR3 sequence is 12 residues long. V was shortened by 3 bases and J by 7 bases, with 7 bases between the two germline ends.

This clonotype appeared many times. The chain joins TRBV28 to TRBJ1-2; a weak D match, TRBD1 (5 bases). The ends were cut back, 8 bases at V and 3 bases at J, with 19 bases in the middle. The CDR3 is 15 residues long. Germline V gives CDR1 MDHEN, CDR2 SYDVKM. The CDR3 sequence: CASLPGRRDDYGYTF. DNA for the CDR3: TGTGCCAGCCTACCAGGACGGAGGGACGACTATGGCTACACCTTC.

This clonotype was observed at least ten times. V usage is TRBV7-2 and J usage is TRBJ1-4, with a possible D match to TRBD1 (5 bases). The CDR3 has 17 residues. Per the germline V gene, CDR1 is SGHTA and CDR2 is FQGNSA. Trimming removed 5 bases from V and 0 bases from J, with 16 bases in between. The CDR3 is CASSRDLTFATNEKLFF. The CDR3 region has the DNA TGTGCCAGCAGCCGGGACCTAACCTTTGCAACTAATGAAAAACTGTTTTTT.

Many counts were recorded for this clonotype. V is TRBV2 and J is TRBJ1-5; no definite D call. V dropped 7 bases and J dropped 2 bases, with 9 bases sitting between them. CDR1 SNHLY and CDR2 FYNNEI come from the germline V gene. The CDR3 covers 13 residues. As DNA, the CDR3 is TGTGCCAGCAAGGCGGTGGGCAATCAGCCCCAGCATTTT. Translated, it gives CASKAVGNQPQHF.

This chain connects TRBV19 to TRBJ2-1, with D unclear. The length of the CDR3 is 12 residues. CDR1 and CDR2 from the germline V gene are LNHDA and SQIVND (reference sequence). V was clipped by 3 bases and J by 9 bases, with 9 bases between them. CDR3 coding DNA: TGTGCCAGTAGTATTATCTCGGGTGAGCAGTTCTTC. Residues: CASSIISGEQFF.

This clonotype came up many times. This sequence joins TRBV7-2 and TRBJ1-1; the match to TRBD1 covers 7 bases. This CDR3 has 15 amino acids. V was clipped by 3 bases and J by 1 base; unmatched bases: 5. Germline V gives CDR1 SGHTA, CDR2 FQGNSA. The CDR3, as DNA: TGTGCCAGCAGCTTCCTGGACAGGAGGAACACTGAAGCTTTCTTT. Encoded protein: CASSFLDRRNTEAFF.

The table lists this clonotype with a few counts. This chain's CDR3 is CASSQDPSGNEQFF. CDR3 DNA: TGCGCCAGCAGCCAAGACCCTAGCGGCAATGAGCAGTTCTTC. V usage is TRBV4-3 and J usage is TRBJ2-1; TRBD2 agrees at 7 bases. CDR3 length: 14 amino acids. Trimming removed 0 bases from V and 6 bases from J; junction bases left unmatched: 2. The V gene's germline CDR1 is LGHNA and CDR2 YSLEER.

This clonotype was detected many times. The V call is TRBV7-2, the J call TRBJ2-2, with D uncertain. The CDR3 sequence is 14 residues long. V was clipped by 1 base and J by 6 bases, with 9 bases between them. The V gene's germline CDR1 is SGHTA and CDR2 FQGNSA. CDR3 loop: CASSLVGGSGELFF. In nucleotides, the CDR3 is TGTGCCAGCAGCTTAGTTGGCGGTTCCGGGGAGCTGTTTTTT.

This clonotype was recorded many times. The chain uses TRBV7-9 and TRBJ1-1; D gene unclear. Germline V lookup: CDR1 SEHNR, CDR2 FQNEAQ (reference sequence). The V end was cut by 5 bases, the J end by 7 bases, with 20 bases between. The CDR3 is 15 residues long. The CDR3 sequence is CASSESLRGGDEAFF. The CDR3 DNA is TGTGCCAGCAGCGAAAGTCTTCGGGGTGGGGATGAAGCTTTCTTT. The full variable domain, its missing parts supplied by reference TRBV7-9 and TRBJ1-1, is DTGVSQNPRHKITKRGQNVTFRCDPISEHNRLYWYRQTLGQGPEFLTYFQNEAQLEKSRLLSDRFSAERPKGSFSTLEIQRTEQGDSAMYLCASSESLRGGDEAFFGQGTRLTVV.

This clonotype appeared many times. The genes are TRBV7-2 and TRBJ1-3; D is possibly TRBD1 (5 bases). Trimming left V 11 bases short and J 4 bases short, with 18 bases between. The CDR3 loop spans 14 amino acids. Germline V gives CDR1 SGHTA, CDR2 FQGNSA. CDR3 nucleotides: TGTGCCTCCCGGGGGGAGGGCACGGGAAACACCATATATTTT. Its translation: CASRGEGTGNTIYF.

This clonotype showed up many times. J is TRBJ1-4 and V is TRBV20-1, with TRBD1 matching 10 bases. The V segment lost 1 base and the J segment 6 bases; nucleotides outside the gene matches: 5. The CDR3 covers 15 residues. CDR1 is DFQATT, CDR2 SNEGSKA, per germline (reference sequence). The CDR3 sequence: CSARASGQGYEKLFF. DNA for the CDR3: TGCAGTGCTAGAGCTTCGGGACAGGGGTATGAAAAACTGTTTTTT.

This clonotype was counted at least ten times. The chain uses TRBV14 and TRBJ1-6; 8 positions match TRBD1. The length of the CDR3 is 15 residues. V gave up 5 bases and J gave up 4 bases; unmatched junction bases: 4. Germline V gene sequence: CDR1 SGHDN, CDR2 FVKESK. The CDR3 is CASSTTGVYNSPLHF. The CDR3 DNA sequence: TGTGCCAGCAGCACGACAGGGGTTTATAATTCACCCCTCCACTTT. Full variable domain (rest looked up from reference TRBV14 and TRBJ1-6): EAGVTQFPSHSVIEKGQTVTLRCDPISGHDNLYWYRRVMGKEIKFLLHFVKESKQDESGMPNNRFLAERTGGTYSTLKVQPAELEDSGVYFCASSTTGVYNSPLHFGNGTRLTVT.

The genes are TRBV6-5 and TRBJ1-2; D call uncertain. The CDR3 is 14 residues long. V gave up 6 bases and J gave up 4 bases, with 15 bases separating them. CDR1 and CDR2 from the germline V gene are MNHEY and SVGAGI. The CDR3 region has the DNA TGTGCCAGCAGGATCACGGGCAGTTCCTATGGCTACACCTTC. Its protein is CASRITGSSYGYTF.

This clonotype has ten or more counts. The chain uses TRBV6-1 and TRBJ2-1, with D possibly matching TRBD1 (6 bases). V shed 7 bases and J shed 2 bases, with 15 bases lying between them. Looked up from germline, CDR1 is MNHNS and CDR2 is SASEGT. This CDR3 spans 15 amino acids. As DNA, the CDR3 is TGTGCCAGCACCACCGGGACAAATCCCTACAATGAGCAGTTCTTC. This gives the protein CASTTGTNPYNEQFF.

The CDR3 loop reads CASSLGLAPDTQYF. The CDR3 DNA reads as TGTGCCAGCAGTTTAGGGCTTGCCCCGGATACGCAGTATTTT. The rearrangement links TRBV28 to TRBJ2-3; no firm D call. CDR1 and CDR2 (germline): MDHEN, SYDVKM. This CDR3 has 14 residues. Trimming took 2 bases from V and 6 from J, leaving 12 bases between them.

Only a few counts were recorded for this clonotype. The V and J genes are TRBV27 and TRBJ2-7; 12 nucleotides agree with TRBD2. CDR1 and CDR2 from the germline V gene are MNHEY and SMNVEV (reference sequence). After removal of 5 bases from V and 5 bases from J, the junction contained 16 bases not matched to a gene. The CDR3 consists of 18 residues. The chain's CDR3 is CASSPRLAGALTSNEQYF. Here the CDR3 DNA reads TGTGCCAGCAGTCCCCGACTAGCGGGGGCCCTGACGAGCAACGAGCAGTACTTC.

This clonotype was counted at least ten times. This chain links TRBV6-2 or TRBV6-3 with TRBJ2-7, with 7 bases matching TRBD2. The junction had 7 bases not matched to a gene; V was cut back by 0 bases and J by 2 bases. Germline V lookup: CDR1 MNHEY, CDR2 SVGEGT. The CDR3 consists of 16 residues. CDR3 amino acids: CASSYSIGRNTYEQYF. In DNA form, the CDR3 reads TGTGCCAGCAGTTACTCGATCGGGAGGAACACCTACGAGCAGTACTTC.

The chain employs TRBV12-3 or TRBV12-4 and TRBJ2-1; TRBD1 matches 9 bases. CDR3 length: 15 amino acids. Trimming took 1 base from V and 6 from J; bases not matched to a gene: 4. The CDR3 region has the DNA TGTGCCAGCAGTTTAGGGACAGGGGTGGCCAATGAGCAGTTCTTC. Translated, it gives CASSLGTGVANEQFF.

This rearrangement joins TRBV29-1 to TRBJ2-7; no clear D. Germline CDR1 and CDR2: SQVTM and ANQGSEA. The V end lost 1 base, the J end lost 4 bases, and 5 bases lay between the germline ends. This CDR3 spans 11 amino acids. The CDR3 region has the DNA TGCAGCGTTGAAGTGGGTTACGAGCAGTACTTC. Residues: CSVEVGYEQYF.

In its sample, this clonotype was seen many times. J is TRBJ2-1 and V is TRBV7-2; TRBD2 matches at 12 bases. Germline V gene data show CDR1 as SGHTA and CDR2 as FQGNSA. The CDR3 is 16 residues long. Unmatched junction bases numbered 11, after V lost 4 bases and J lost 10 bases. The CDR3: CASSSQFLAGGVEQFF. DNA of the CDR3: TGTGCCAGCAGCTCTCAATTCCTAGCGGGGGGGGTAGAGCAGTTCTTC.

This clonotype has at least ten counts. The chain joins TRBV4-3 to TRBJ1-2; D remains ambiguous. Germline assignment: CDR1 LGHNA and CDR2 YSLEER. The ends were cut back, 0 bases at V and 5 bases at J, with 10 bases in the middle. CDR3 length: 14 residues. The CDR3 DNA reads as TGCGCCAGCAGCCAAGATTTTTTTGATTATGGCTACACCTTC. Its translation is CASSQDFFDYGYTF.

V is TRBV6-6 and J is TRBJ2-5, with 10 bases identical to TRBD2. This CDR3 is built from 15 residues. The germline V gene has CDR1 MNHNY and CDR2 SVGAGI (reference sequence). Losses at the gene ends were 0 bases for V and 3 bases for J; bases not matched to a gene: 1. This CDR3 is CASSYSGLAEETQYF. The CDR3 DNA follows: TGTGCCAGCAGTTACTCCGGACTAGCGGAAGAGACCCAGTACTTC.

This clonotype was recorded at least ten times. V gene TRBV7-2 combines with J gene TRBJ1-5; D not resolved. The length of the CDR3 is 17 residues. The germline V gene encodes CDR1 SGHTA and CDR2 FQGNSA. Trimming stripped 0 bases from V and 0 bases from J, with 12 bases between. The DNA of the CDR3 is TGTGCCAGCAGCTTAGCGAGCGTCGGGCATAGCAATCAGCCCCAGCATTTT. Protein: CASSLASVGHSNQPQHF.

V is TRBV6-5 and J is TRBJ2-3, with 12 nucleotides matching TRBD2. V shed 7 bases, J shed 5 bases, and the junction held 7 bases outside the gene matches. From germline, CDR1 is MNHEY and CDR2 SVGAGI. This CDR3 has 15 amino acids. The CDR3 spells CASTPTSGRQDTQYF. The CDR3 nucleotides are TGTGCCAGCACCCCGACTAGCGGGAGACAAGATACGCAGTATTTT.

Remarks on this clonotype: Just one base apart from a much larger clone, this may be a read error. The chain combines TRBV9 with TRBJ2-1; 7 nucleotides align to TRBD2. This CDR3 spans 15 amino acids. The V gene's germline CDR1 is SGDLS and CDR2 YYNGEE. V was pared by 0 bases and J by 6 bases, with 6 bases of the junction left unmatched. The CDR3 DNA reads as TGTGCCAGCAGCGTAGACAGCGGGACTTGCAATGAGCAGTTCTTC. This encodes CASSVDSGTCNEQFF.

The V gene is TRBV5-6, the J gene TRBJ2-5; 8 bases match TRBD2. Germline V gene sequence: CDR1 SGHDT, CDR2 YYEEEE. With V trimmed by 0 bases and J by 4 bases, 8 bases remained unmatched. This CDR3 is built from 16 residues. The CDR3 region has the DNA TGTGCCAGCAGCTTGGGCGGGGCGGGAGGCGCAGAGACCCAGTACTTC. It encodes CASSLGGAGGAETQYF.

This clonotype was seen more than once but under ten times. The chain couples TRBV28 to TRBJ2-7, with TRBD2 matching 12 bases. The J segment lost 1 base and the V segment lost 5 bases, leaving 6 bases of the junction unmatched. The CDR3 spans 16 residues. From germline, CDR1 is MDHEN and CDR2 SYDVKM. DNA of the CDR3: TGTGCCAGCAGTCGCCGAGGACTAGCGGGATCCTACGAGCAGTACTTC. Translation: CASSRRGLAGSYEQYF.